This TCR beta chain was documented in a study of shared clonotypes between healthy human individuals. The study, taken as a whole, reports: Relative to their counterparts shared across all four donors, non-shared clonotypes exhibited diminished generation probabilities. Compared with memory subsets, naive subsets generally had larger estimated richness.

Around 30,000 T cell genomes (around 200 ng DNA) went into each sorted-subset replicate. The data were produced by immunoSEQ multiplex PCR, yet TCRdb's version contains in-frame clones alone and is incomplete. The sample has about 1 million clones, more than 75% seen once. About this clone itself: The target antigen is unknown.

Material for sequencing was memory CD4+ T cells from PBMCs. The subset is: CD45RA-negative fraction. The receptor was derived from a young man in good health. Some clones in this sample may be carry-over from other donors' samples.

The DNA of the CDR3 is TGTGCCAGCCTGACAGCGGGAGGGGGGGCAGATACGCAGTATTTT. Amino acids: CASLTAGGGADTQYF. V gene TRBV28 combines with J gene TRBJ2-3, with 10 bases fitting TRBD2. The CDR3 sequence is 15 residues long. V lost 8 bases and J lost 4; bases outside the gene matches: 9. The germline gives CDR1 MDHEN, CDR2 SYDVKM.